Below are 21 T cell receptor beta chains sequenced from a single sample in a study of blood T cell repertoires in COVID-19. This table comes from immunoSEQ multiplex PCR, and its TCRdb copy is limited to in-frame clones, with some not included. The table lists 250,000 or so clones, 88% of them singletons. Material for sequencing was peripheral blood. All receptors come from a woman aged 30 to 39 with acute or convalescent COVID-19.

V gene TRBV5-1 combines with J gene TRBJ2-5, with D perhaps matching TRBD2 (5 bases). V was cut by 3 bases and J by 3 bases, with 6 bases left in between. CDR1 is SGHRS, CDR2 YFSETQ, per germline. The length of the CDR3 is 12 residues. Written as DNA, the CDR3 is TGCGCCAGCAGCTCCGGGAAAGAGACCCAGTACTTC. Translated: CASSSGKETQYF.

This clone was recorded only once. V is TRBV19 and J is TRBJ1-5; D is possibly TRBD1 (5 bases). Trimming removed 5 bases from V and 0 bases from J, with 14 bases in between. The length of the CDR3 is 16 residues. Per germline, CDR1 LNHDA and CDR2 SQIVND (reference sequence). The CDR3 loop reads CASSSRTKTSNQPQHF. The DNA for the CDR3 is TGTGCCAGTAGTTCGAGGACAAAAACTAGCAATCAGCCCCAGCATTTT.

The chain has TRBV1 and TRBJ2-7; the table's D call, TRBD1, has no DNA check behind it. TRBV1 is recorded as a pseudogene. There are 16 residues in the CDR3. CDR3 loop: CTSSQGTPMGPYEQYF. The CDR3 nucleotides are TGCACCAGCAGCCAAGGGACGCCAATGGGGCCCTACGAGCAGTACTTC.

This chain joins TRBV5-8 and TRBJ1-5, with D perhaps TRBD1 (6 bases). CDR3 length: 16 amino acids. V was trimmed by 1 base and J by 0 bases, leaving 11 bases between them. Germline values: CDR1 SGHTS, CDR2 YDEGEE. CDR3 in DNA: TGTGCCAGCAGCTTGCTTGACAGGCATAGCAATCAGCCCCAGCATTTT. Translation: CASSLLDRHSNQPQHF. Drawing the rest from reference TRBV5-8 and TRBJ1-5, the complete variable domain is EAGVTQSPTHLIKTRGQQATLRCSPISGHTSVYWYQQALGLGLQFLLWYDEGEERNRGNFPPRFSGRQFPNYSSELNVNALELEDSALYLCASSLLDRHSNQPQHFGDGTRLSIL.

CDR3 amino acids: CASSRTLDSSYEQYF. CDR3 bases: TGTGCCAGCAGCCGTACCCTAGACAGTTCCTACGAGCAGTACTTC. The rearrangement uses TRBV3-1 (or the pseudogene TRBV3-2) and TRBJ2-7, with D possibly TRBD1 on 5 matching bases. V was cut by 4 bases and J by 1 base, with 14 bases left in between. The germline V gene encodes CDR1 LGHDT and CDR2 YNNKEL (reference sequence). This CDR3 region has 15 residues.

The chain joins TRBV11-2 to TRBJ2-1, with D perhaps matching TRBD2 (5 bases). The germline V and J ends were trimmed by 1 base and 6 bases, with 13 bases remaining between them. The germline CDR1 and CDR2 sequences are SGHAT and FQNNGV. The CDR3 consists of 15 residues. The CDR3 region has the DNA TGTGCCAGCAGCTTAGGGGGAGCCGCCGGCAATGAGCAGTTCTTC. It translates to CASSLGGAAGNEQFF. The variable domain in full, with the rest retrieved from reference TRBV11-2 and TRBJ2-1, is EAGVAQSPRYKIIEKRQSVAFWCNPISGHATLYWYQQILGQGPKLLIQFQNNGVVDDSQLPKDRFSAERLKGVDSTLKIQPAKLEDSAVYLCASSLGGAAGNEQFFGPGTRLTVL.

This clone has just a few counts. This chain links TRBV15 with TRBJ2-1; 9 nucleotides match TRBD2. Per germline, CDR1 LNHNV and CDR2 YYDKDF (reference sequence). This CDR3 is built from 14 residues. With V trimmed by 6 bases and J by 6 bases, 6 bases remained unmatched. The CDR3 protein is CATRRGGYPNEQFF. The DNA of the CDR3 is TGTGCCACCAGGCGGGGGGGCTACCCCAATGAGCAGTTCTTC.

The chain recombines TRBV30 with TRBJ1-1; D is uncertain. Germline CDR1 reads GTSNPN; CDR2 reads SVGIG (reference sequence). V lost 0 bases, J lost 0 bases, and 5 bases lay in between. This CDR3 is built from 13 residues. Here the CDR3 reads CAWSVNMNTEAFF. The CDR3 DNA follows: TGTGCCTGGAGTGTAAACATGAACACTGAAGCTTTCTTT.

The chain uses TRBV5-1 and TRBJ2-5; 7 bases are a match to TRBD1. This CDR3 spans 13 amino acids. Germline trimming cut 4 bases from V and 4 bases from J; bases unmatched to any gene: 4. Germline-derived CDR1 and CDR2 are SGHRS and YFSETQ. CDR3 region: CASSDRVGETQYF. CDR3 nucleotide sequence: TGCGCCAGCAGCGACAGGGTAGGAGAGACCCAGTACTTC.

This clone was seen only once. The rearrangement links TRBV5-4 to TRBJ2-1, with unresolved D. CDR3 length: 12 residues. CDR1 and CDR2 (germline): SGHNT, YYREEE (reference sequence). The ends were cut back, 1 base at V and 9 bases at J, with 8 bases in the middle. CDR3 coding DNA: TGTGCCAGCAGCTTGACGGCAGGTGAGCAGTTCTTC. Protein product: CASSLTAGEQFF.

The rearrangement joins TRBV27 to TRBJ2-4; weak D call: TRBD1 (6 bases). In germline, CDR1 is MNHEY, CDR2 SMNVEV (reference sequence). V was clipped by 5 bases and J by 2 bases, with 13 bases between them. The CDR3 has 15 residues. The CDR3 reads CASSAYRESKNIQYF. CDR3 DNA: TGTGCCAGCAGTGCGTACAGGGAATCCAAAAACATTCAGTACTTC.

V and J are TRBV25-1 and TRBJ2-1; no clear D. V was cut by 4 bases and J by 3 bases, with 10 bases left in between. Germline V gene lookup returns CDR1 MGHDK and CDR2 SYGVNS. The CDR3 is 14 amino acids. CDR3 region: CASSGGQIYNEQFF. The CDR3 nucleotides are TGTGCCAGCAGTGGTGGGCAGATCTACAATGAGCAGTTCTTC.

The rearrangement joins TRBV4-3 to TRBJ2-1, with 7 positions matching TRBD2. This CDR3 comprises 14 residues. Unmatched junction bases numbered 10, after V lost 6 bases and J lost 8 bases. Germline CDR1 and CDR2: LGHNA and YSLEER. The CDR3 sequence: CASSNRAGAHEQFF. DNA for the CDR3: TGCGCCAGCAGTAACCGGGCGGGAGCGCATGAGCAGTTCTTC.

This rearrangement joins TRBV7-2 to TRBJ1-6, with a tentative D call TRBD1 (5 bases). CDR3 length equals 15 residues. Germline V lookup: CDR1 SGHTA, CDR2 FQGNSA. V shed 3 bases and J shed 3 bases, with 9 bases lying between them. CDR3 nucleotides: TGTGCCAGCAGCTTCCAGACAGACTATAATTCACCCCTCCACTTT. Translated: CASSFQTDYNSPLHF.

A single count supports this clone. This rearrangement joins TRBV30 to TRBJ2-2, with D perhaps matching TRBD1 (6 bases). Germline-derived CDR1 and CDR2 are GTSNPN and SVGIG (reference sequence). The V and J ends lost 0 bases and 2 bases respectively, with 7 bases between them. The CDR3 is made up of 14 amino acids. CDR3 protein: CAWSVQGNTGELFF. CDR3 DNA sequence: TGTGCCTGGAGTGTACAGGGTAACACCGGGGAGCTGTTTTTT.

V gene TRBV7-2 combines with J gene TRBJ1-3; TRBD1 is a possible D gene (6 bases). Germline values: CDR1 SGHTA, CDR2 FQGNSA. The CDR3 covers 16 residues. V was pared by 4 bases and J by 0 bases, with 13 bases between. The CDR3 is CASSWNRVSSGNTIYF. CDR3 in DNA: TGTGCCAGCAGCTGGAACAGGGTTAGCTCTGGAAACACCATATATTTT.

The chain links TRBV5-1 to TRBJ2-1; TRBD2 agrees at 11 bases. Germline trimming cut 0 bases from V and 7 bases from J; bases unmatched to any gene: 9. Germline CDR1 is SGHRS and CDR2 is YFSETQ. This CDR3 contains 17 residues. The CDR3: CASSLALLAGAGNEQFF. DNA of the CDR3: TGCGCCAGCAGCTTGGCGTTACTAGCGGGAGCCGGGAATGAGCAGTTCTTC. Together with reference TRBV5-1 and TRBJ2-1, the CDR3 gives the full variable domain: KAGVTQTPRYLIKTRGQQVTLSCSPISGHRSVSWYQQTPGQGLQFLFEYFSETQRNKGNFPGRFSGRQFSNSRSEMNVSTLELGDSALYLCASSLALLAGAGNEQFFGPGTRLTVL.

V gene TRBV5-1 combines with J gene TRBJ1-1, with TRBD1 identical over 9 bases. V trimming: 5 bases; J trimming: 3 bases; junction bases outside the gene matches: 8. Per germline, CDR1 SGHRS and CDR2 YFSETQ. CDR3 length: 15 residues. The CDR3 coding sequence is TGCGCCAGCAGTTCTAACAGGGGGCAGGACACTGAAGCTTTCTTT. Translation gives CASSSNRGQDTEAFF.

This rearrangement joins TRBV6-5 to TRBJ1-2, with TRBD1 matching over 8 bases. The germline V gene has CDR1 MNHEY and CDR2 SVGAGI. The length of the CDR3 is 14 residues. J gave up 4 bases and V 6 bases, and 7 bases lay outside the gene matches. CDR3 bases: TGTGCCAGCAGGGCAGGGGGCTATATCTATGGCTACACCTTC. The encoded protein is CASRAGGYIYGYTF.

V gene TRBV19 combines with J gene TRBJ1-6, with D unclear. CDR3 length: 15 residues. V lost 7 bases, J lost 2 bases, and 12 bases lay in between. The germline CDR1 and CDR2 sequences are LNHDA and SQIVND (reference sequence). The CDR3 loop is CASTHQTTYNSPLHF. CDR3 bases: TGTGCCAGTACCCATCAGACAACCTATAATTCACCCCTCCACTTT. The variable domain in full, completed from reference TRBV19 and TRBJ1-6, reads DGGITQSPKYLFRKEGQNVTLSCEQNLNHDAMYWYRQDPGQGLRLIYYSQIVNDFQKGDIAEGYSVSREKKESFPLTVTSAQKNPTAFYLCASTHQTTYNSPLHFGNGTRLTVT.

The V gene is TRBV7-8, the J gene TRBJ2-1; 12 bases agree with TRBD2. Losses at the gene ends were 2 bases for V and 6 bases for J; bases not matched to a gene: 2. Germline V gene data show CDR1 as SGHVS and CDR2 as FQNEAQ. The CDR3 runs to 15 residues. The CDR3 nucleotides are TGTGCCAGCAGCTTACTAGCGGGAGGGGGCAATGAGCAGTTCTTC. Residues: CASSLLAGGGNEQFF. Full variable domain (missing parts from reference TRBV7-8 and TRBJ2-1): GAGVSQSPRYKVAKRGQDVALRCDPISGHVSLFWYQQALGQGPEFLTYFQNEAQLDKSGLPSDRFFAERPEGSVSTLKIQRTQQEDSAVYLCASSLLAGGGNEQFFGPGTRLTVL.